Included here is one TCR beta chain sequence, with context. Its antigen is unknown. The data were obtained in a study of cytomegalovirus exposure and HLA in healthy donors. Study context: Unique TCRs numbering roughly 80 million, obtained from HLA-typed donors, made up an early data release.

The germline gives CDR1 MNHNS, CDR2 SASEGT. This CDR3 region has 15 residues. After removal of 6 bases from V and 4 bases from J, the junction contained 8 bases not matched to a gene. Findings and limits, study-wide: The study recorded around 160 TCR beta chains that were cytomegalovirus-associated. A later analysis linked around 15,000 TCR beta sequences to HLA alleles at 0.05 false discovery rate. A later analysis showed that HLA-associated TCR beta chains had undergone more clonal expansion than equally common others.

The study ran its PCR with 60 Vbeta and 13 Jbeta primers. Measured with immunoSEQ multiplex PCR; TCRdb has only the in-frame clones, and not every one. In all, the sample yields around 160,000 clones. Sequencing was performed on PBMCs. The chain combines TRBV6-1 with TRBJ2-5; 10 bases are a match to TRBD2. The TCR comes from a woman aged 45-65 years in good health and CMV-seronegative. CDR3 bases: TGTGCCAGCAGGAGACTAGCGGGCCCTACAGAGACCCAGTACTTC. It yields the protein CASRRLAGPTETQYF.